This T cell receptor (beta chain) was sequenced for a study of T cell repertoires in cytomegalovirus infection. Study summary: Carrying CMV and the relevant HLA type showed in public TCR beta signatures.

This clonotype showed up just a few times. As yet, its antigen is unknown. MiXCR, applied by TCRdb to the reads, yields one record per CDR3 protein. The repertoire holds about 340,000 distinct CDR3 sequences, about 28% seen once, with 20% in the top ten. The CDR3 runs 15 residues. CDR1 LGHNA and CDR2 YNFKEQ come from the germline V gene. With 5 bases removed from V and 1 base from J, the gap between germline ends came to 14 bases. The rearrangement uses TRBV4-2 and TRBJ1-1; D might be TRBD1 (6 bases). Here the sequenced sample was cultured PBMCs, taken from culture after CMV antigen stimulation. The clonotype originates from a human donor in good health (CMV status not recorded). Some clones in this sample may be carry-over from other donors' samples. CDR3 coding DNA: TGTGCCAGCAGCGGCGAACTGGGACAGAACACTGAAGCTTTCTTT. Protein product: CASSGELGQNTEAFF.